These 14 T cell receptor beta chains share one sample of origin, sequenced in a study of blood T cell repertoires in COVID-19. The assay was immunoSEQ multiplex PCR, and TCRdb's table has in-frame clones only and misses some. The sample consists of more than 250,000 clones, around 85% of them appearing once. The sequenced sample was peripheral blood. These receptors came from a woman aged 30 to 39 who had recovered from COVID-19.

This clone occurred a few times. For the CDR3, the DNA is TGCGCCAGCAGCCAAGACCCAGTAGCGGAGACCCAGTACTTC. This translates into CASSQDPVAETQYF. The V gene is TRBV4-3, the J gene TRBJ2-5; TRBD2 is a possible D gene (5 bases). V lost 0 bases and J 5 bases, leaving 10 bases between the germline ends. The CDR3 extends over 14 amino acids. The V gene's germline CDR1 is LGHNA and CDR2 YSLEER.

CDR3: CASSLIQGETYEQYF. The CDR3 nucleotides read TGCGCCAGCAGCCTCATACAGGGGGAAACCTACGAGCAGTACTTC. The chain carries TRBV4-1 and TRBJ2-7, with TRBD1 matching over 8 bases. Germline trimming cut 4 bases from V and 2 bases from J; bases unmatched to any gene: 7. The length of the CDR3 is 15 residues. Germline CDR1 is MGHRA and CDR2 is YSYEKL.

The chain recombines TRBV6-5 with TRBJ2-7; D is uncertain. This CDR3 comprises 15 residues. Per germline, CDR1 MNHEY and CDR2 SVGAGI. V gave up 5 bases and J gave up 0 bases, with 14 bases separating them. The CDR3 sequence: CASSKLGLSSYEQYF. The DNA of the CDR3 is TGTGCCAGCAGTAAACTGGGCCTGAGCTCCTACGAGCAGTACTTC.

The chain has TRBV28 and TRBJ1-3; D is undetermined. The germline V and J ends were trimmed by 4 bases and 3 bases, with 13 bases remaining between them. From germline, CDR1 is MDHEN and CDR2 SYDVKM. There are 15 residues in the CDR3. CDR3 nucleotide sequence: TGTGCCAGCAGTTCGCAGCTTACGGGTGGAAACACCATATATTTT. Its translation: CASSSQLTGGNTIYF.

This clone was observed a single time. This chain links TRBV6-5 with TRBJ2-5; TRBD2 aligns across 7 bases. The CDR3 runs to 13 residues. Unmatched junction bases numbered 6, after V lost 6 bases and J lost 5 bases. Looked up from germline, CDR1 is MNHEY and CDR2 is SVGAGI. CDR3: CASSPREGETQYF. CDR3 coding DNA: TGTGCCAGCAGCCCGAGGGAGGGGGAGACCCAGTACTTC.

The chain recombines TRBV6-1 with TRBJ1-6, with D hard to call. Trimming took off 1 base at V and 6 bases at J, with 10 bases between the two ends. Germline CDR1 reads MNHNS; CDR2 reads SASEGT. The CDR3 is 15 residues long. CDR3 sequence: CASSEEPNSNSPLHF. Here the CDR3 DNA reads TGTGCCAGCAGTGAAGAACCCAACTCTAATTCACCCCTCCACTTT.

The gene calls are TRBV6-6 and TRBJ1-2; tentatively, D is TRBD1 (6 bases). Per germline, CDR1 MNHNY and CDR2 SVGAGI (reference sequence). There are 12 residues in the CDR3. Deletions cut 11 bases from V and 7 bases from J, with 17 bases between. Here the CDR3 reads CAVRTVLLGYTF. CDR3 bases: TGTGCCGTACGGACAGTTCTCCTTGGCTACACCTTC.

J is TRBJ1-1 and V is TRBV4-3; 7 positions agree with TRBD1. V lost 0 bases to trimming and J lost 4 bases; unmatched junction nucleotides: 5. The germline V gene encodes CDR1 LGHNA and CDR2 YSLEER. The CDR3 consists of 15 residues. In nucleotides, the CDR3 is TGCGCCAGCAGCCAAGATACAGGGGCGGCCACTGAAGCTTTCTTT. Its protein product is CASSQDTGAATEAFF.

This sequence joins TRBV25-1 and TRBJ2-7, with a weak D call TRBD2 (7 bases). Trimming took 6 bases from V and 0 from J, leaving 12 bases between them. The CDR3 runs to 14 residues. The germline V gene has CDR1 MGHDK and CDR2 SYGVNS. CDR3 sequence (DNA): TGTGCCAGCAGCCGGGGAGGGGGCTCCTACGAGCAGTACTTC. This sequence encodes CASSRGGGSYEQYF.

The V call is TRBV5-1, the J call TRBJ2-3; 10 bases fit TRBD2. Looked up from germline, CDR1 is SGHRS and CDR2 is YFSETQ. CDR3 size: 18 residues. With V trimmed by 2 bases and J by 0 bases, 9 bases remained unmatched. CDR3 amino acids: CASSFSASGGTSTDTQYF. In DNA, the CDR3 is TGCGCCAGCAGCTTTTCGGCTAGCGGGGGCACTAGCACAGATACGCAGTATTTT.

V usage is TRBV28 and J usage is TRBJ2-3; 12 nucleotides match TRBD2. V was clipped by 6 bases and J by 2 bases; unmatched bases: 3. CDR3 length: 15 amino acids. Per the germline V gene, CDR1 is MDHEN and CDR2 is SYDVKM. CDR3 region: CASSTSGRNTDTQYF. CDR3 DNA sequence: TGTGCCAGCAGCACTAGCGGGAGGAACACAGATACGCAGTATTTT.

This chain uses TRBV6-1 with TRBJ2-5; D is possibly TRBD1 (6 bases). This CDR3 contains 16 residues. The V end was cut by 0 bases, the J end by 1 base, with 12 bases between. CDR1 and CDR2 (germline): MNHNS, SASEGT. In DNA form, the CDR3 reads TGTGCCAGCAGTGAAGCGCTTGGACAGCTCCAAGAGACCCAGTACTTC. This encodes CASSEALGQLQETQYF.

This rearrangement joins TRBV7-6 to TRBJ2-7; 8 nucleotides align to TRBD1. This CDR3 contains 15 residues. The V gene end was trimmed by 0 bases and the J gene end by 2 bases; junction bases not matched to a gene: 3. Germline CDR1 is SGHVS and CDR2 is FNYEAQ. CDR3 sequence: CASSLAQGATYEQYF. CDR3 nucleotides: TGTGCCAGCAGCTTAGCCCAGGGGGCTACCTACGAGCAGTACTTC.

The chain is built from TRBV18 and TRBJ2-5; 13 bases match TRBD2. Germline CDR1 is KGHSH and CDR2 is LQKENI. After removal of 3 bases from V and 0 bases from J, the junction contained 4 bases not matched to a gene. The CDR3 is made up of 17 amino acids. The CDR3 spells CASSPPGLAGYQETQYF. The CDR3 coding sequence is TGTGCCAGCTCACCCCCGGGACTAGCGGGGTACCAAGAGACCCAGTACTTC.